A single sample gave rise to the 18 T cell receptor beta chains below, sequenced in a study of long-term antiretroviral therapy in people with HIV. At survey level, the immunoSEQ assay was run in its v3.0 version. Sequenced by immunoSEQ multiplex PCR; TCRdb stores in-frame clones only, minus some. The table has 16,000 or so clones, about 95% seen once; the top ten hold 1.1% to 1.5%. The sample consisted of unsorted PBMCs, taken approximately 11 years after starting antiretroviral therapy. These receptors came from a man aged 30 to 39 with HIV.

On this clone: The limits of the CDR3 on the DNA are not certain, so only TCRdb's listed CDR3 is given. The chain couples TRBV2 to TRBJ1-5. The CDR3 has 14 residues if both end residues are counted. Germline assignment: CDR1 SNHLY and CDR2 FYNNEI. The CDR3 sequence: CASSENVFWQPQHF.

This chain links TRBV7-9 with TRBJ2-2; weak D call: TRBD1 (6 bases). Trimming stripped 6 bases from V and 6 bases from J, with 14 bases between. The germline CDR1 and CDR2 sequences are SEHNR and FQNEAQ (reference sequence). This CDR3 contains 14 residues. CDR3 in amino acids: CASSTGMEAGELFF. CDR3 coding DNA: TGTGCCAGCAGTACAGGGATGGAAGCCGGGGAGCTGTTTTTT.

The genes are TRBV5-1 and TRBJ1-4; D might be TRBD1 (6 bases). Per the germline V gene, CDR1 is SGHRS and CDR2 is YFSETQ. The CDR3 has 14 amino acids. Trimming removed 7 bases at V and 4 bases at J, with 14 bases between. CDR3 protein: CASSVGGGNEKLFF. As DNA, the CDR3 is TGCGCCAGCTCCGTGGGGGGCGGTAATGAAAAACTGTTTTTT.

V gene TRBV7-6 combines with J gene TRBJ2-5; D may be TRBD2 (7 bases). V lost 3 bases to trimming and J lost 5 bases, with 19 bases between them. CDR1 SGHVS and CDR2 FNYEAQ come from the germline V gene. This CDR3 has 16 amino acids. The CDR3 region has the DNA TGTGCCAGCAGCTTGGGGGGCGGGAGACCCCTCGAGACCCAGTACTTC. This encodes CASSLGGGRPLETQYF.

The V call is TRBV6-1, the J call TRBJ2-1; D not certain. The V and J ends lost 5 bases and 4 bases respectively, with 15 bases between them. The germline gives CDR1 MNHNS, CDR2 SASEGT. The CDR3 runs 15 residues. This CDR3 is CASSPTRETYNEQFF. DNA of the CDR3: TGTGCCAGCAGTCCGACCCGAGAAACTTACAATGAGCAGTTCTTC.

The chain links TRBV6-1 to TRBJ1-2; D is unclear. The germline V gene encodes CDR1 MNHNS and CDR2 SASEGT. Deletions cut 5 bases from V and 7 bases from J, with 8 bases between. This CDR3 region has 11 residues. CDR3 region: CASSPDRGYTF. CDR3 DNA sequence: TGTGCCAGCAGTCCCGATCGTGGCTACACCTTC.

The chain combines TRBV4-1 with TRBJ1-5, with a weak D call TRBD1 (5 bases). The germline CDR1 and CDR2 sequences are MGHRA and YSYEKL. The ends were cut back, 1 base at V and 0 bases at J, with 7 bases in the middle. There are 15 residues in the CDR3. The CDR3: CASSQAGNSNQPQHF. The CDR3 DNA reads TGCGCCAGCAGCCAAGCAGGGAATAGCAATCAGCCCCAGCATTTT.

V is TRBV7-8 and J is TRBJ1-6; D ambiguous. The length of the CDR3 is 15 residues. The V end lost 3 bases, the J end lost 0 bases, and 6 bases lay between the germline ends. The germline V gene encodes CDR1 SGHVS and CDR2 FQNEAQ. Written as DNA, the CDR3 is TGTGCCAGCAGCTTCATGAGCTCCTATAATTCACCCCTCCACTTT. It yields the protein CASSFMSSYNSPLHF.

The DNA of the CDR3 is TGCGCCAGCAGCCGGACTAGCGGGGCCCCCTACAATGAGCAGTTCTTC. Protein sequence: CASSRTSGAPYNEQFF. This chain connects TRBV5-1 to TRBJ2-1; 12 bases are shared with TRBD2. Germline-derived CDR1 and CDR2 are SGHRS and YFSETQ. With 4 bases clipped from V and 2 bases from J, the junction kept 4 bases outside the gene matches. This CDR3 has 16 residues.

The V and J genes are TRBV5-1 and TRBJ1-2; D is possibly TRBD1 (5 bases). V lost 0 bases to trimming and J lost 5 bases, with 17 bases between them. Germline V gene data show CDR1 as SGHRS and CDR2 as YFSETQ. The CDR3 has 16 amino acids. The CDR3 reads CASSLGLEGTAYGYTF. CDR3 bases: TGCGCCAGCAGCTTGGGTCTAGAAGGGACGGCTTATGGCTACACCTTC.

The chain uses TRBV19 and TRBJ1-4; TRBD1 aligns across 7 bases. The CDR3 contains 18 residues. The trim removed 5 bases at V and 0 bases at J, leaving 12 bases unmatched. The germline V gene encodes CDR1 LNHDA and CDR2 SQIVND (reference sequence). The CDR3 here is CASSPWGQPLSTNEKLFF. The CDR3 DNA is TGTGCCAGTAGTCCCTGGGGACAGCCTCTCTCAACTAATGAAAAACTGTTTTTT.

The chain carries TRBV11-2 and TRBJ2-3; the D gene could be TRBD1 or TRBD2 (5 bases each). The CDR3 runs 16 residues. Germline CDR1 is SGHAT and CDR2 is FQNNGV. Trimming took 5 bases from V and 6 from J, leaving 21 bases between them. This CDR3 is CASSAPPGYRGDTQYF. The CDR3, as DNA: TGTGCCAGCAGCGCCCCACCTGGTTATCGGGGCGATACGCAGTATTTT.

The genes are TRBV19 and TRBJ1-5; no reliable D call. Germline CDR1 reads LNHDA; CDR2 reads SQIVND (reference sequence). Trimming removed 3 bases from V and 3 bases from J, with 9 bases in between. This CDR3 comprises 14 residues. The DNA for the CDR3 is TGTGCCAGTAGTATGAGGGATACCAATCAGCCCCAGCATTTT. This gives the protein CASSMRDTNQPQHF. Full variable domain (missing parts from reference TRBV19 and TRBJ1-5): DGGITQSPKYLFRKEGQNVTLSCEQNLNHDAMYWYRQDPGQGLRLIYYSQIVNDFQKGDIAEGYSVSREKKESFPLTVTSAQKNPTAFYLCASSMRDTNQPQHFGDGTRLSIL.

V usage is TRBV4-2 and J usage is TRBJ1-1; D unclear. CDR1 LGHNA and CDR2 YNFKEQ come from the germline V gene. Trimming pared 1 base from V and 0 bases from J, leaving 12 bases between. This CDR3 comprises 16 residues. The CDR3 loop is CASSQGAGGMNTEAFF. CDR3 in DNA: TGTGCCAGCAGCCAAGGGGCCGGAGGGATGAACACTGAAGCTTTCTTT.

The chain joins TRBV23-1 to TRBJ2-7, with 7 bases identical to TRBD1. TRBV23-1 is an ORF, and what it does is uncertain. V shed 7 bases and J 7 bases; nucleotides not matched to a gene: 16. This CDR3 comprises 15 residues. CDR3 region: CASKWEGQGEREQYV. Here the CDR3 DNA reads TGCGCCAGCAAGTGGGAAGGGCAGGGGGAAAGGGAGCAGTACGTC.

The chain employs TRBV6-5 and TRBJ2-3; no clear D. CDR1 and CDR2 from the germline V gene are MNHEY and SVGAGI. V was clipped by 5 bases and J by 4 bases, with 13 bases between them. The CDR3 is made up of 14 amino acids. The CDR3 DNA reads TGTGCCAGCAGTCTATCGAGGTTGTCAGATACGCAGTATTTT. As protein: CASSLSRLSDTQYF.

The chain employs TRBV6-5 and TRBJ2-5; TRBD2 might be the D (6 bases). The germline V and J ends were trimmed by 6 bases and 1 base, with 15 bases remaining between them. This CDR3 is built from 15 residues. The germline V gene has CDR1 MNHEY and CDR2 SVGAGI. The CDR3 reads CASRNPWDFQETQYF. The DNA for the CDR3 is TGTGCCAGCAGAAACCCCTGGGACTTCCAAGAGACCCAGTACTTC.

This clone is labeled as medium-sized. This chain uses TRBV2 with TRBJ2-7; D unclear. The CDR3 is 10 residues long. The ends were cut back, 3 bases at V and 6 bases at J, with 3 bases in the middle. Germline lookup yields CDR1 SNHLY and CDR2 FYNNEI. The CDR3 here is CASSDIEQYF. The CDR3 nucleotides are TGTGCCAGCAGTGATATCGAGCAGTACTTC.